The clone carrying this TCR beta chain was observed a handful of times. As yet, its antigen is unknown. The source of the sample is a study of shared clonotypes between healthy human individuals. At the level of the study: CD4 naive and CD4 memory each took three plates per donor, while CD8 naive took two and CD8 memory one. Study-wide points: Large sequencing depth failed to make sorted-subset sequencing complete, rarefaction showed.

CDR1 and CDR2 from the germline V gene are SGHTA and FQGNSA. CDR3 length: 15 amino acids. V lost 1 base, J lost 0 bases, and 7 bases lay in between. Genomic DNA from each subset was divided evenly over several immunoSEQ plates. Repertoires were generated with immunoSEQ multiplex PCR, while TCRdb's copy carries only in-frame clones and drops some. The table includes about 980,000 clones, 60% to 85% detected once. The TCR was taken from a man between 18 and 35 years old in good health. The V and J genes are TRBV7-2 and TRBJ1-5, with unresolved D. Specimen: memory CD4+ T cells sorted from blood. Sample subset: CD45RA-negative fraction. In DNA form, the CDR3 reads TGTGCCAGCAGCTTAGAAATGGCTAGCAATCAGCCCCAGCATTTT. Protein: CASSLEMASNQPQHF.